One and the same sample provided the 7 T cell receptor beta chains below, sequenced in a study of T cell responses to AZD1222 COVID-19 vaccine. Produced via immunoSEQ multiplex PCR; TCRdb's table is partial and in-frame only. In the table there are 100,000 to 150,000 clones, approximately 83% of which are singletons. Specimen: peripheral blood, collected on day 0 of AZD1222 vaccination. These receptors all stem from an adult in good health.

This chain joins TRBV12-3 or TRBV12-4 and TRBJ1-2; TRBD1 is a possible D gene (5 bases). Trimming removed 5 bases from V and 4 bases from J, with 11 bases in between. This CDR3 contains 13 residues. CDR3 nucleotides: TGTGCCAGCAGTCCGGACATATTCTATGGCTACACCTTC. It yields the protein CASSPDIFYGYTF.

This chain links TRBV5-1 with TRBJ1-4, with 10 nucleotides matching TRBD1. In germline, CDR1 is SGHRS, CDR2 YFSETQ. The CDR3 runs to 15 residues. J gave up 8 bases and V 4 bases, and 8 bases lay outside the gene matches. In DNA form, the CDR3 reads TGCGCCAGCAGCCCGAGCAGGACAGGGGGGGAAAAACTGTTTTTT. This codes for CASSPSRTGGEKLFF.

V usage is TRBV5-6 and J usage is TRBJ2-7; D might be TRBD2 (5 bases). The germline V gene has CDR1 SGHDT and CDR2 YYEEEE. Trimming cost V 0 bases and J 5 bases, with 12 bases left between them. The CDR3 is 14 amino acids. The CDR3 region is CASSLAGIVHEQYF. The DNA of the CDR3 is TGTGCCAGCAGCTTGGCGGGAATCGTCCACGAGCAGTACTTC.

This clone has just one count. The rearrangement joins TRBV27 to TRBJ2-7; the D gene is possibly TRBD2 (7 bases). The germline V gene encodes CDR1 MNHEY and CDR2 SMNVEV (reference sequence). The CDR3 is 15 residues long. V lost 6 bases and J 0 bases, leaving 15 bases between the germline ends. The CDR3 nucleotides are TGTGCCAGCAGCCCCGAGGGGGGGTCCTCCTACGAGCAGTACTTC. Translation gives CASSPEGGSSYEQYF.

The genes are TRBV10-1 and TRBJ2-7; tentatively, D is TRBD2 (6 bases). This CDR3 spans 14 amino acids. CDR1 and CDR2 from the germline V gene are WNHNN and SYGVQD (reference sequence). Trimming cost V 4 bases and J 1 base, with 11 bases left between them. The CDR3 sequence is CASSVGGTSYEQYF. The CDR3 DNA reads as TGCGCCAGCAGTGTCGGAGGGACGTCCTACGAGCAGTACTTC.

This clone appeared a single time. This chain's CDR3 is CASSIRGNYNEQFF. The CDR3, as DNA: TGTGCCAGTAGTATAAGGGGGAACTACAATGAGCAGTTCTTC. The chain links TRBV19 to TRBJ2-1; D might be TRBD1 (6 bases). CDR3 length: 14 amino acids. CDR1 is LNHDA and CDR2 is SQIVND in the germline V gene (reference sequence). V lost 2 bases and J lost 3, with 8 bases in between.

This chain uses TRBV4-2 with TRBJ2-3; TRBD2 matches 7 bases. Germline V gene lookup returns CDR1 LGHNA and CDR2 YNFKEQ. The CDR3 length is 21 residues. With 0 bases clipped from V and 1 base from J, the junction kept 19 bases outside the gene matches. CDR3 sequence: CASSQDKGLRTRGTGTDTQYF. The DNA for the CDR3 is TGTGCCAGCAGCCAAGATAAGGGGCTTAGGACTAGAGGCACGGGCACAGATACGCAGTATTTT.